What follows is one TCR beta chain and its context. The antigen is not known. These data come from a study of cytomegalovirus exposure and HLA in healthy donors. Study-level findings and limits: Across donors, sequencing depth was assumed by presence/absence analyses to be roughly uniform.

Both 60 Vbeta primers and 13 Jbeta primers went into the PCR. Only in-frame clones appear in the TCRdb table, and some are missing; sequencing was by immunoSEQ multiplex PCR. Of 100,000 to 150,000 clones listed, about 8.5% are singletons. The germline V gene encodes CDR1 LNHDA and CDR2 SQIVND (reference sequence). V lost 7 bases to trimming and J lost 4 bases, with 16 bases between them. The CDR3 spans 15 residues. The material sequenced was PBMCs. The TCR was taken from a man aged 40-49 years in good health and CMV-seronegative. This chain connects TRBV19 to TRBJ1-4; a possible D gene is TRBD1 (5 bases). The CDR3 DNA reads as TGTGCCAGTAAAAACGTCGGGGGAAATAATGAAAAACTGTTTTTT. It translates to CASKNVGGNNEKLFF.